These 10 T cell receptor beta chains came from one sample sequenced in a study of beta chain features in type 1 diabetes. Sequencing targeted expressed TCRB transcripts, as all isolated RNA had been reverse transcribed. Measured with immunoSEQ multiplex PCR; TCRdb has only the in-frame clones, and not every one. The table has a few hundred thousand clones, approximately 13% seen once. The sample was naive CD4+ T cells from blood. The receptors here all came from a man aged 30 to 39 in good health.

The J gene is TRBJ2-1, the V gene TRBV14; tentatively, D is TRBD2 (6 bases). Germline lookup yields CDR1 SGHDN and CDR2 FVKESK. The CDR3 is made up of 15 amino acids. Between the trimmed V and J ends, which lost 4 bases and 5 bases, there was a span of 15 bases. CDR3 in DNA: TGTGCCAGCAGCCGATTGGAGGGGAGGAACAATGAGCAGTTCTTC. This encodes CASSRLEGRNNEQFF.

The chain uses TRBV4-3 and TRBJ2-2; D ambiguous. V dropped 0 bases and J dropped 3 bases, with 11 bases sitting between them. CDR1 is LGHNA and CDR2 is YSLEER in the germline V gene. This CDR3 contains 16 residues. The CDR3 spells CASSQDMKRYTGELFF. In DNA form, the CDR3 reads TGCGCCAGCAGCCAAGATATGAAGCGATACACCGGGGAGCTGTTTTTT.

This clone was seen only a few times. The J gene is TRBJ1-2, the V gene TRBV2; 7 bases agree with TRBD1. CDR1 and CDR2 from the germline V gene are SNHLY and FYNNEI. V shed 5 bases, J shed 0 bases, and the junction held 3 bases outside the gene matches. CDR3 length: 14 residues. The CDR3 spells CASSRDSSNYGYTF. The CDR3 DNA is TGTGCCAGCAGTAGGGACAGTTCTAACTATGGCTACACCTTC.

V gene TRBV29-1 combines with J gene TRBJ1-2; 7 bases match TRBD1. The ends lost 8 bases at V and 7 bases at J; junction bases unmatched: 13. The CDR3 has 13 residues. The V gene's germline CDR1 is SQVTM and CDR2 ANQGSEA. CDR3 DNA sequence: TGCAGCCATCAACCGACAGGGTCGGTTGGCTACACCTTC. This sequence encodes CSHQPTGSVGYTF.

This clone was detected only a few times. The chain carries TRBV14 and TRBJ1-2; the D is unclear. Germline V CDR1 and CDR2: SGHDN, FVKESK. The germline V and J ends were trimmed by 3 bases and 8 bases, with 13 bases remaining between them. The CDR3 extends over 13 amino acids. DNA of the CDR3: TGTGCCAGCAGCCATCGGTTGGTGGGCGGCTACACCTTC. This translates into CASSHRLVGGYTF.

The chain has TRBV18 and TRBJ1-1; no clear D. Germline V lookup: CDR1 KGHSH, CDR2 LQKENI. This CDR3 region has 13 residues. The ends were cut back, 8 bases at V and 0 bases at J, with 10 bases in the middle. The DNA for the CDR3 is TGTGCCAGCGGGTCTAAGATGAACACTGAAGCTTTCTTT. Translated, it gives CASGSKMNTEAFF.

This clone showed up just a few times. The CDR3 bases are TGCAGCGTTGTCACCGACAGGGGGCGTTTCACCGGGGAGCTGTTTTTT. Protein: CSVVTDRGRFTGELFF. This chain joins TRBV29-1 and TRBJ2-2, with 10 bases fitting TRBD1. Germline V gene data show CDR1 as SQVTM and CDR2 as ANQGSEA. Trimming at V came to 4 bases and at J to 4 bases, leaving 9 bases not matched to a gene. The CDR3 is 16 amino acids.

This chain uses TRBV11-2 with TRBJ2-3; 7 bases line up with TRBD2. This CDR3 region has 16 residues. The ends lost 0 bases at V and 1 base at J; junction bases unmatched: 4. Germline V lookup: CDR1 SGHAT, CDR2 FQNNGV. CDR3 amino acids: CASSLDRAGGTDTQYF. The CDR3 DNA reads as TGTGCCAGCAGCTTAGATCGCGCGGGAGGCACAGATACGCAGTATTTT.

This chain connects TRBV7-2 to TRBJ2-4, with D perhaps matching TRBD1 or TRBD2 (5 bases each). Germline V gene lookup returns CDR1 SGHTA and CDR2 FQGNSA. The ends were cut back, 3 bases at V and 0 bases at J, with 15 bases in the middle. The CDR3 is 17 residues long. CDR3 DNA sequence: TGTGCCAGCAGCTTTCCGGGGCGTAGACTAGCCAAAAACATTCAGTACTTC. Translation: CASSFPGRRLAKNIQYF.

The chain has TRBV30 and TRBJ2-7; D not resolved. V was clipped by 2 bases and J by 5 bases, with 7 bases between them. The CDR3 has 11 residues. Germline values: CDR1 GTSNPN, CDR2 SVGIG (reference sequence). CDR3 coding DNA: TGTGCCTGGAGTCTGGCTCACGAGCAGTACGTC. The encoded protein is CAWSLAHEQYV.